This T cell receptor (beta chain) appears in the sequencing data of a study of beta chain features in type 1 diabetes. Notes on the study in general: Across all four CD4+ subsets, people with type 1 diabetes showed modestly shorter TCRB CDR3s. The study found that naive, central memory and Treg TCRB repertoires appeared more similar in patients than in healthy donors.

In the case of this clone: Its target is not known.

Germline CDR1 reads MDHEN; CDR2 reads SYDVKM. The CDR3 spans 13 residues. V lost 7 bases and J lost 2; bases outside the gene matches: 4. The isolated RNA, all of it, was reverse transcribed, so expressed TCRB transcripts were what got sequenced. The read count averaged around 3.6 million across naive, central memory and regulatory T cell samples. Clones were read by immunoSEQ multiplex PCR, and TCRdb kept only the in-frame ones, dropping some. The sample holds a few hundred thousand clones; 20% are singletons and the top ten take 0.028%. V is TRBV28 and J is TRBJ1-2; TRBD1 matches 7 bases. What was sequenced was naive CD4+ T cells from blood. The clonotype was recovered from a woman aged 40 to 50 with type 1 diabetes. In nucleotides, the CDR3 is TGTGCCAGCATAACGGACAGGAACTATGGCTACACCTTC. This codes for CASITDRNYGYTF.